This T cell receptor (beta chain) comes out of a study of blood T cell repertoires in COVID-19. Background on the study: Samples taken during acute and convalescent COVID-19 were collected in the United States, Italy and Spain. In each case, the material was cDNA or gDNA derived from T cells, B-cell-depleted T cells, or PBMCs.

Per the original data handling: The authors estimated nucleated cell counts from reference gene primer amplification. Profiling relied on immunoSEQ multiplex PCR, and the TCRdb table lists in-frame clones only, not all of them. V and J calls plus clone size are reproduced from that table; the DNA served to infer D and trimming. The table lists around 100,000 clones, around 87% of them singletons, with 7.4% in the top ten. The receptor comes from a human donor with acute or convalescent COVID-19. The donor label of this sample is uncertain. Material: peripheral blood.

In DNA, the CDR3 is TGTGCCAGCAGCGTCAGGGGAGCCGACACTGAAGCTTTCTTT. This translates into CASSVRGADTEAFF. The chain combines TRBV9 with TRBJ1-1, with D possibly matching TRBD1 (6 bases). Germline CDR1 reads SGDLS; CDR2 reads YYNGEE. The ends were cut back, 2 bases at V and 3 bases at J, with 11 bases in the middle. The CDR3 loop spans 14 amino acids.